This TCR beta chain is drawn from a study of T cell responses to AZD1222 COVID-19 vaccine. With regard to this clone: Its target is unknown.

Study-wide results and caveats: Repertoire sampling occurred only after the peak T cell response.

The data were produced by immunoSEQ multiplex PCR, yet TCRdb's version contains in-frame clones alone and is incomplete. Of roughly 120,000 clones listed, approximately 92% are singletons. This receptor was taken from an adult in good health. The sample here was peripheral blood, taken on day 0 of AZD1222 vaccination.

CDR3 nucleotides: TGTGCCAGCAGTTTGGTAAGGGGGCTGTCGGCTGAAGCTTTCTTT. Translating it yields CASSLVRGLSAEAFF. The V gene is TRBV28, the J gene TRBJ1-1; 7 bases fit TRBD1. Germline trimming cut 3 bases from V and 6 bases from J; bases unmatched to any gene: 10. The germline CDR1 and CDR2 sequences are MDHEN and SYDVKM. The CDR3 runs to 15 residues.